These 4 T cell receptor beta chains originate from one sample sequenced in a study of tumor and adjacent non-tumor tissue in lung cancer. The template was RNA from unsorted bulk tissue. Distant lung tissue was collected more than 3 cm away from the tumor edge. TCRbeta libraries were built with three rounds of nested PCR, modified from ARM-PCR. TCRdb fed the multiplex PCR reads into MiXCR, producing one record per CDR3 protein. This table has some 68,000 distinct CDR3 sequences, under 80% appearing once. The material sequenced was distant non-tumor lung tissue. These receptors were obtained from a man in his 60s with non-small cell lung cancer.

In the case of this clonotype: Sequence at one end of the junction differs from germline and may be a read error. The chain employs TRBV6-5 and TRBJ1-2; the D gene is possibly TRBD1 (6 bases). CDR3 size: 15 residues. CDR1 MNHEY and CDR2 SVGAGI come from the germline V gene. CDR3 loop: CASSRQDGNNYGYAF. In nucleotides, the CDR3 is TGTGCCAGCAGTCGACAGGACGGGAATAACTATGGCTACGCCTTC.

As for this clonotype: The junction differs from germline at one of its ends, possibly a read error. The chain links TRBV12-3 or TRBV12-4 to TRBJ1-1; D call uncertain. This CDR3 is built from 13 residues. The CDR3 reads CAGSLSRSSEAIF. The CDR3 DNA reads TGTGCCGGCAGCCTATCCAGGAGTAGTGAAGCTATCTTT.

In the case of this clonotype: The junction departs from germline at one end; a sequencing error may be responsible. The chain employs TRBV28 and TRBJ2-7; 8 bases map to TRBD2. The assigned J gene may be wrong: the sequence end matches TRBJ2-1 better. Germline assignment: CDR1 MDHEN and CDR2 SYDVKM. This CDR3 has 14 amino acids. CDR3 coding DNA: TGTACCAGCAGGAAGCGGGAGAGATACAATAAGCAGTTCTTC. Protein sequence: CTSRKRERYNKQFF.

The chain recombines TRBV2 with TRBJ1-1, with D possibly matching TRBD1 (6 bases). Germline CDR1 and CDR2: SNHLY and FYNNEI. V lost 3 bases, J lost 7 bases, and 12 bases lay in between. This CDR3 is 13 amino acids long. CDR3 nucleotide sequence: TGTGCCAGCAGTGACTCGGGGGGGCTTGAAGCTTTCTTT. Translating it yields CASSDSGGLEAFF.